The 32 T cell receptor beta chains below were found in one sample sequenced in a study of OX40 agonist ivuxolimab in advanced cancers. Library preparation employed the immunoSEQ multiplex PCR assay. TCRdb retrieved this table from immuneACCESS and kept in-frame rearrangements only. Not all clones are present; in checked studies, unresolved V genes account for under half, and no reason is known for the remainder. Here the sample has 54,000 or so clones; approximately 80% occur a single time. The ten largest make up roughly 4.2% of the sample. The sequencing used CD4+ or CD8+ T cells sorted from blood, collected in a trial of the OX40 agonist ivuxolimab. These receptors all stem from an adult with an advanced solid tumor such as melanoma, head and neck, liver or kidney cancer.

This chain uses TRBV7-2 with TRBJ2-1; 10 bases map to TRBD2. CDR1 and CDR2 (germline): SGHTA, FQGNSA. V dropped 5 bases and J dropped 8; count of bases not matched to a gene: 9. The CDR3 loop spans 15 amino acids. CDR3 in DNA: TGTGCCAGCAGCCAGCTAGCGGGAGAGTTCCATGAGCAGTTCTTC. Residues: CASSQLAGEFHEQFF. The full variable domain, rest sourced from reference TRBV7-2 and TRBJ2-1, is GAGVSQSPSNKVTEKGKDVELRCDPISGHTALYWYRQSLGQGLEFLIYFQGNSAPDKSGLPSDRFSAERTGGSVSTLTIQRTQQEDSAVYLCASSQLAGEFHEQFFGPGTRLTVL.

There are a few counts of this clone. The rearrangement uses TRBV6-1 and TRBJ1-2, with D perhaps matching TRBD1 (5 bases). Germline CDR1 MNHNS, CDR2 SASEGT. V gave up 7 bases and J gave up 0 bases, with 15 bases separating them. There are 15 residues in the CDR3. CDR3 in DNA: TGTGCCAGCATGAGGGCCAGGGACCCTAACTATGGCTACACCTTC. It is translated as CASMRARDPNYGYTF.

The chain's CDR3 is CASSLDRGNYGYTF. As DNA, the CDR3 is TGTGCCAGCAGCTTAGATAGGGGGAACTATGGCTACACCTTC. J is TRBJ1-2 and V is TRBV11-3; D is possibly TRBD1 (6 bases). This CDR3 comprises 14 residues. V lost 0 bases to trimming and J lost 2 bases, with 7 bases between them. Germline V lookup: CDR1 SGHNT, CDR2 YENEEA.

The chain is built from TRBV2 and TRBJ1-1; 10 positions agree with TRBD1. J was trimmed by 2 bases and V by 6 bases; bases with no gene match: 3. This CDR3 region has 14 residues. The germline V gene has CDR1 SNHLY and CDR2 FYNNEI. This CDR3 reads CASRRDRGNTEAFF. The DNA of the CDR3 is TGTGCCAGCAGGCGGGACAGGGGAAACACTGAAGCTTTCTTT.

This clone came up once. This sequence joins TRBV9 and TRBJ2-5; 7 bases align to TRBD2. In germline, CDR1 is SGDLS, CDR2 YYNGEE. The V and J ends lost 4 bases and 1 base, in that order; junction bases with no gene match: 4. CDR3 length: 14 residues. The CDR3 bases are TGTGCCAGCAGCCCCCGGACTAGCCAAGAGACCCAGTACTTC. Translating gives CASSPRTSQETQYF.

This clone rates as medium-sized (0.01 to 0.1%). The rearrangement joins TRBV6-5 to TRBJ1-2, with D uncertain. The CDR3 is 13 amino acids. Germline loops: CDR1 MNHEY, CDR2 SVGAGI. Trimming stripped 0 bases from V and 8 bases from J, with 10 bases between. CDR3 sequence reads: CASSYSPSGGYTF. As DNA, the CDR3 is TGTGCCAGCAGTTACTCCCCGTCCGGGGGCTACACCTTC.

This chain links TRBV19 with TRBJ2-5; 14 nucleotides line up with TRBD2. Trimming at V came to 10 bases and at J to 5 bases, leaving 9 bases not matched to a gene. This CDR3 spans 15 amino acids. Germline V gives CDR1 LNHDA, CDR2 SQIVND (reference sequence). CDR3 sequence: CATAAGTSGSETQYF. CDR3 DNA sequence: TGTGCCACCGCGGCCGGGACTAGCGGGAGTGAGACCCAGTACTTC.

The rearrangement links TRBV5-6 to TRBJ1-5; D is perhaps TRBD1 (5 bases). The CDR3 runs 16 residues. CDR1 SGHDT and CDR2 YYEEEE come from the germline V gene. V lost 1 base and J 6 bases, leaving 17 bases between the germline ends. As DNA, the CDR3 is TGTGCCAGCAGCTTGTCTAGGGACGGGGGAGGTCAGCCCCAGCATTTT. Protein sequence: CASSLSRDGGGQPQHF.

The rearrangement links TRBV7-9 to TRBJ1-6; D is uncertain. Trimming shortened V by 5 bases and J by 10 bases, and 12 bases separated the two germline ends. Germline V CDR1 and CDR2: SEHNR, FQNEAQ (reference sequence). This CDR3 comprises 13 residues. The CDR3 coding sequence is TGTGCCAGCAGCCGAGCGGCGATCTCACCCCTCCACTTT. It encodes CASSRAAISPLHF. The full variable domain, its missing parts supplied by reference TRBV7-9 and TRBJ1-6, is DTGVSQNPRHKITKRGQNVTFRCDPISEHNRLYWYRQTLGQGPEFLTYFQNEAQLEKSRLLSDRFSAERPKGSFSTLEIQRTEQGDSAMYLCASSRAAISPLHFGNGTRLTVT.

The CDR3 nucleotides read TGTGCCAGCAGCGCCCCGACAGGGTTAGTGTCTGAAGCTTTCTTT. Its translation is CASSAPTGLVSEAFF. The rearrangement links TRBV9 to TRBJ1-1; 7 nucleotides agree with TRBD1. V dropped 3 bases and J dropped 6; count of bases not matched to a gene: 11. Germline CDR1 is SGDLS and CDR2 is YYNGEE. The CDR3 sequence is 15 residues long.

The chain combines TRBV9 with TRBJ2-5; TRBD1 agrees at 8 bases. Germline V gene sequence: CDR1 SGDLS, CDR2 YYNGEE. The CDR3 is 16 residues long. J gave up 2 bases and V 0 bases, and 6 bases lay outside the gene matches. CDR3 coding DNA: TGTGCCAGCAGCGTAGCCCTTGGACAGGGACAAGAGACCCAGTACTTC. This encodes CASSVALGQGQETQYF.

The CDR3 is CASSYSGGGGGQFF. CDR3 bases: TGTGCCAGCAGTTACTCAGGGGGCGGGGGAGGGCAGTTCTTC. This chain joins TRBV6-6 and TRBJ2-1; either TRBD1 or TRBD2 may supply D (7 bases each). Trimming stripped 0 bases from V and 12 bases from J, with 15 bases between. The germline gives CDR1 MNHNY, CDR2 SVGAGI (reference sequence). This CDR3 region has 14 residues.

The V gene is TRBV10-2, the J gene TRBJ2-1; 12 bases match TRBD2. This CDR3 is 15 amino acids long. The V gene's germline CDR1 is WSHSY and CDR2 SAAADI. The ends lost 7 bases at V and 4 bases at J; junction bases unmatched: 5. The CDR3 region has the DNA TGCGCCAGCAAGGAGGGGACTAGCGGGTACAATGAGCAGTTCTTC. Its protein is CASKEGTSGYNEQFF.

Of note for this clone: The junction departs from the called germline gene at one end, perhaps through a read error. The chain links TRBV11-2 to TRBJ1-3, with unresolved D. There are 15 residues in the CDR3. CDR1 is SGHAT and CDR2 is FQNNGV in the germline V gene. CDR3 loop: CASSQEPSSGNTIYF. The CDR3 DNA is TGCGCCAGCAGCCAAGAGCCCAGCTCTGGAAACACCATATATTTT.

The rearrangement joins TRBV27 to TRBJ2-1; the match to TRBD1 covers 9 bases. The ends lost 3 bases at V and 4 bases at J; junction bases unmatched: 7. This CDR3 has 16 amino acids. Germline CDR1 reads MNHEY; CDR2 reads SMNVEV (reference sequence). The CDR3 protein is CASSLKPGTGYNEQFF. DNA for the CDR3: TGTGCCAGCAGTTTGAAACCCGGGACAGGGTACAATGAGCAGTTCTTC.

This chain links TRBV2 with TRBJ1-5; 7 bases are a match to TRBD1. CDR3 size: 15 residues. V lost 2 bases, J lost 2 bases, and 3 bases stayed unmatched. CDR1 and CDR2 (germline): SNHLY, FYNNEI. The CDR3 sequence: CASSETTGGNQPQHF. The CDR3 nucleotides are TGTGCCAGCAGTGAAACAACAGGGGGCAATCAGCCCCAGCATTTT.

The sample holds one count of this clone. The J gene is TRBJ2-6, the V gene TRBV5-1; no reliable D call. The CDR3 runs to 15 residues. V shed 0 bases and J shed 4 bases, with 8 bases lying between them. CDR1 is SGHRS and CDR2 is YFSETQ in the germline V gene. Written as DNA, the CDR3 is TGCGCCAGCAGCTTGGAGCTGCAAGGGGCCAACGTCCTGACTTTC. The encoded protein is CASSLELQGANVLTF.

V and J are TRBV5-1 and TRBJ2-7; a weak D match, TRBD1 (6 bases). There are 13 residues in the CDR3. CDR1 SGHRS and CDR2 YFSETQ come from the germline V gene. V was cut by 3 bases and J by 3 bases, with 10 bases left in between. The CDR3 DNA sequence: TGCGCCAGCAGCTCCGGGACATTCTACGAGCAGTACTTC. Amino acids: CASSSGTFYEQYF.

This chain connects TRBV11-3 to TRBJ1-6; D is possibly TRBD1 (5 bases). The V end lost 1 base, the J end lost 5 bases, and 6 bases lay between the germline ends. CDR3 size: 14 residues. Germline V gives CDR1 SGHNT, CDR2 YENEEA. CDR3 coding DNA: TGTGCCAGCAGCTTAGCCAGGGATAATTCACCCCTCCACTTT. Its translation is CASSLARDNSPLHF.

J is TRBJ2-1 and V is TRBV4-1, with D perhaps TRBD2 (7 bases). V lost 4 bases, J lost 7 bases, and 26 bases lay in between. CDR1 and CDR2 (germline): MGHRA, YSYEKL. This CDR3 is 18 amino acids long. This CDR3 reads CASSRGGSSGVWNNEQFF. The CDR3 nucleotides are TGCGCCAGCAGCCGAGGGGGGTCTAGCGGAGTATGGAATAATGAGCAGTTCTTC.

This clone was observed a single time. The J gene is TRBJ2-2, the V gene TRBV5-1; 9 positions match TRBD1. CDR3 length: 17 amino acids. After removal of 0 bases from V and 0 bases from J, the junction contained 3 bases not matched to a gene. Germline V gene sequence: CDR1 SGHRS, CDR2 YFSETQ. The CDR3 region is CASSLAGTGTNTGELFF. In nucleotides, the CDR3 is TGCGCCAGCAGCTTGGCAGGGACAGGGACGAACACCGGGGAGCTGTTTTTT.

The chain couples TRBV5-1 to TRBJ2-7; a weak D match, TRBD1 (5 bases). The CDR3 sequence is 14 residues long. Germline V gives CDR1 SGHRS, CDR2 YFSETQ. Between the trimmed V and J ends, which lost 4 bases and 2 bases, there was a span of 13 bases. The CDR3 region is CASSGQDSTYEQYF. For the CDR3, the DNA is TGCGCCAGCAGCGGACAAGACAGTACCTACGAGCAGTACTTC.

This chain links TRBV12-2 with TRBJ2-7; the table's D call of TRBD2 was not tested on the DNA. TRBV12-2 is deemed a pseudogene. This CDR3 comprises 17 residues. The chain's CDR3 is CASRGKARGELSYEQYF. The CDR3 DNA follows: TGTGCAAGTCGCGGCAAGGCCCGCGGGGAGCTCTCCTACGAGCAGTACTTC.

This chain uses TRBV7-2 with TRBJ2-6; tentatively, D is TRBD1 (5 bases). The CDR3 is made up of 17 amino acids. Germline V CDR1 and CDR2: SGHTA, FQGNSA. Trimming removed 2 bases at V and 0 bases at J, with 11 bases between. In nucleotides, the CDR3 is TGTGCCAGCAGCTTAAATGGTAGGGGCTCTGGGGCCAACGTCCTGACTTTC. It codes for CASSLNGRGSGANVLTF.

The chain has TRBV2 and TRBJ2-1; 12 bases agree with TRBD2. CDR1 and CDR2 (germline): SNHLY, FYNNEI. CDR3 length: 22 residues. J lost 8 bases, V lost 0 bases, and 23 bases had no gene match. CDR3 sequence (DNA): TGTGCCAGCAGTGAAGCGCTTCTTCAGACGGGACTAGCGGGTCCAACGGGGTATGAGCAGTTCTTC. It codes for CASSEALLQTGLAGPTGYEQFF.

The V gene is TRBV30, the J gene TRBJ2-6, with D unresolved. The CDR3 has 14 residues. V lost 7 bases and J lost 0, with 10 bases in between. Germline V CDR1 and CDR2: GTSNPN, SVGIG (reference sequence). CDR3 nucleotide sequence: TGTGCCTTCTCCCGGACCTCTGGGGCCAACGTCCTGACTTTC. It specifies CAFSRTSGANVLTF.

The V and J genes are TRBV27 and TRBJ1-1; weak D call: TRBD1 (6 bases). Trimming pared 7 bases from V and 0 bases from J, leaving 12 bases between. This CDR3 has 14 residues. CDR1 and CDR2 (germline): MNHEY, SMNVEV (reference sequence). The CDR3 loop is CASTSGAMNTEAFF. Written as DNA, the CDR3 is TGTGCCAGCACCTCGGGGGCGATGAACACTGAAGCTTTCTTT.

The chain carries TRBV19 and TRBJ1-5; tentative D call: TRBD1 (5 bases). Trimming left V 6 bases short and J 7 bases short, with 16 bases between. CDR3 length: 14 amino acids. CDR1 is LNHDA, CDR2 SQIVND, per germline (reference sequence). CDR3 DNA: TGTGCCAGTAGGTTAAGGGCAGGGAAGCAGCCCCAGCATTTT. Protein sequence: CASRLRAGKQPQHF.

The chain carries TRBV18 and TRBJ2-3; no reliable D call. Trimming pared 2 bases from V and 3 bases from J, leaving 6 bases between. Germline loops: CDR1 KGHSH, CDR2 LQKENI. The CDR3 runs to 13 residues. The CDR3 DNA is TGTGCCAGCTCACCAGGCGTTACAGATACGCAGTATTTT. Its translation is CASSPGVTDTQYF.

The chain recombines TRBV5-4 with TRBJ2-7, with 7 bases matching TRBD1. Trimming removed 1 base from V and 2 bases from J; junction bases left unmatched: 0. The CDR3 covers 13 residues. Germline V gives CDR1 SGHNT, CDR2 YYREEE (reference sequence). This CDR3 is CASSLQGAYEQYF. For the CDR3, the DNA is TGTGCCAGCAGCTTGCAGGGGGCCTACGAGCAGTACTTC.

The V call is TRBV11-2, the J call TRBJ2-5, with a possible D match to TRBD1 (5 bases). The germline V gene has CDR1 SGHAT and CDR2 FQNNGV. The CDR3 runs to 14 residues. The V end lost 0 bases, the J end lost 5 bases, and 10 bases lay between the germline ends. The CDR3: CASSLDGARETQYF. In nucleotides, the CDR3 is TGTGCCAGCAGCTTAGATGGGGCTCGGGAGACCCAGTACTTC.

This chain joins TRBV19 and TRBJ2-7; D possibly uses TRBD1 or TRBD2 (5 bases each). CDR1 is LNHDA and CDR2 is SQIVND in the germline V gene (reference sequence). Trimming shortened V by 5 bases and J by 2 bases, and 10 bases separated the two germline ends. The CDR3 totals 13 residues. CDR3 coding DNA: TGTGCCAGTAGTGACGGGGCAGCCTACGAGCAGTACTTC. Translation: CASSDGAAYEQYF.